This is a list of T cell receptor beta chains from one sample in a study of CD8 T cells in ankylosing spondylitis. TCRdb independently ran MiXCR on the 5' RACE reads; one entry per CDR3 protein. The table has about 750,000 distinct CDR3 sequences, roughly 19% seen once. Sequencing input: blood, either unsorted or a sorted T cell fraction (not recorded which). Every receptor here comes from a male donor with ankylosing spondylitis. Each CDR3 is given with its conserved first and last residue. Each record gives: CDR3 length, J gene, clone size, V gene, D gene, CDR3 protein, CDR3 DNA. D genes are given only for firm matches. The size entry is marked missing in some rows and otherwise reads once, few, many or a size class.

cdr3_length: 15
j_call: TRBJ2-7
clone_size: few
v_call: TRBV7-9
d_call: -
cdr3_aa: CASSLLALAPYEQYF
cdr3_nt: TGTGCCAGCAGCTTACTCGCGCTAGCCCCCTACGAGCAGTACTTC

cdr3_length: 14
j_call: TRBJ1-6
clone_size: -
v_call: TRBV20-1
d_call: TRBD1
cdr3_aa: CSARETTGYSPLHF
cdr3_nt: TGCAGTGCTAGAGAAACGACAGGGTACTCACCCCTCCACTTT

cdr3_length: 12
j_call: TRBJ2-5
clone_size: -
v_call: TRBV29-1
d_call: TRBD1
cdr3_aa: CSVAGTEETQYF
cdr3_nt: TGCAGCGTCGCCGGGACAGAAGAGACCCAGTACTTC

cdr3_length: 16
j_call: TRBJ2-5
clone_size: few
v_call: TRBV7-9
d_call: -
cdr3_aa: CASSWPAGTQQETQYF
cdr3_nt: TGTGCCAGCAGCTGGCCCGCCGGGACTCAACAAGAGACCCAGTACTTC

cdr3_length: 15
j_call: TRBJ2-1
clone_size: -
v_call: TRBV2
d_call: -
cdr3_aa: CASRAGSAINNEQFF
cdr3_nt: TGTGCCAGCAGGGCCGGGAGCGCGATAAACAATGAGCAGTTCTTC

cdr3_length: 14
j_call: TRBJ2-1
clone_size: many
v_call: TRBV12-3/TRBV12-4
d_call: TRBD2
cdr3_aa: CASSYTLAGDEQFF
cdr3_nt: TGTGCCAGCAGTTACACCCTAGCGGGGGATGAGCAGTTCTTC

cdr3_length: 15
j_call: TRBJ2-4
clone_size: few
v_call: TRBV5-1
d_call: -
cdr3_aa: CASSLDSNLENIQYF
cdr3_nt: TGCGCCAGCAGCTTGGATTCCAACTTGGAGAACATTCAGTACTTC

cdr3_length: 16
j_call: TRBJ1-1
clone_size: few
v_call: TRBV5-1
d_call: TRBD1
cdr3_aa: CASSLGTGVKNTEAFF
cdr3_nt: TGCGCCAGCAGCTTGGGGACAGGGGTAAAGAACACTGAAGCTTTCTTT

cdr3_length: 15
j_call: TRBJ2-7
clone_size: -
v_call: TRBV2
d_call: TRBD1
cdr3_aa: CASRAGTGGPYEQYF
cdr3_nt: TGTGCCAGCAGGGCCGGGACAGGGGGCCCCTACGAGCAGTACTTC

cdr3_length: 15
j_call: TRBJ2-3
clone_size: -
v_call: TRBV12-3/TRBV12-4
d_call: TRBD2
cdr3_aa: CASNLAGGHTDTQYF
cdr3_nt: TGTGCCAGCAACCTAGCGGGGGGACACACAGATACGCAGTATTTT

cdr3_length: 14
j_call: TRBJ2-7
clone_size: -
v_call: TRBV28
d_call: -
cdr3_aa: CASSTTDVSYEQYF
cdr3_nt: TGTGCCAGCAGTACCACGGACGTTTCCTACGAGCAGTACTTC

cdr3_length: 14
j_call: TRBJ1-2
clone_size: -
v_call: TRBV30
d_call: -
cdr3_aa: CAWSDRRSNYGYTF
cdr3_nt: TGTGCCTGGAGTGACCGAAGGTCTAACTATGGCTACACCTTC

cdr3_length: 15
j_call: TRBJ2-2
clone_size: few
v_call: TRBV7-2
d_call: TRBD1
cdr3_aa: CASSSRQGSTGELFF
cdr3_nt: TGTGCCAGCAGCTCCAGACAGGGTTCCACCGGGGAGCTGTTTTTT

cdr3_length: 18
j_call: TRBJ1-3
clone_size: -
v_call: TRBV20-1
d_call: -
cdr3_aa: CSARDLSKRGRSGNTIYF
cdr3_nt: TGCAGTGCTAGAGATTTGTCCAAAAGGGGTCGGTCTGGAAACACCATATATTTT

cdr3_length: 15
j_call: TRBJ2-2
clone_size: -
v_call: TRBV4-3
d_call: -
cdr3_aa: CASSQDVTYDGELFF
cdr3_nt: TGCGCCAGCAGCCAAGATGTCACTTACGACGGGGAGCTGTTTTTT

cdr3_length: 20
j_call: TRBJ2-1
clone_size: -
v_call: TRBV7-6
d_call: TRBD2
cdr3_aa: CASSLEAPGLAGGSYNEQFF
cdr3_nt: TGTGCCAGCAGCTTAGAGGCCCCGGGACTAGCGGGAGGGTCCTACAATGAGCAGTTCTTC

cdr3_length: 13
j_call: TRBJ2-1
clone_size: few
v_call: TRBV5-1
d_call: TRBD1
cdr3_aa: CASTRQGANEQFF
cdr3_nt: TGCGCCAGCACACGACAGGGGGCAAATGAGCAGTTCTTC

cdr3_length: 17
j_call: TRBJ2-1
clone_size: -
v_call: TRBV14
d_call: -
cdr3_aa: CASSQELGLASDNEQFF
cdr3_nt: TGTGCCAGCAGCCAAGAACTAGGGCTAGCGTCCGACAATGAGCAGTTCTTC

cdr3_length: 12
j_call: TRBJ2-2
clone_size: many
v_call: TRBV20-1
d_call: -
cdr3_aa: CSVGWDTGELFF
cdr3_nt: TGCAGTGTAGGGTGGGACACCGGGGAGCTGTTTTTT

cdr3_length: 14
j_call: TRBJ1-5
clone_size: few
v_call: TRBV20-1
d_call: -
cdr3_aa: CSARQDSVYQPQHF
cdr3_nt: TGCAGTGCTCGTCAGGACAGCGTTTATCAGCCCCAGCATTTT

cdr3_length: 15
j_call: TRBJ2-7
clone_size: -
v_call: TRBV7-9
d_call: TRBD2
cdr3_aa: CASSPTSAVYEGQYF
cdr3_nt: TGTGCCAGCAGCCCCACTAGCGCCGTCTACGAGGGGCAGTACTTC

cdr3_length: 18
j_call: TRBJ1-5
clone_size: few
v_call: TRBV12-3/TRBV12-4
d_call: -
cdr3_aa: CASILSGDTPESNQPQHF
cdr3_nt: TGTGCCAGCATCCTAAGTGGGGACACCCCGGAGAGCAATCAGCCCCAGCATTTT

cdr3_length: 17
j_call: TRBJ2-2
clone_size: -
v_call: TRBV3-1
d_call: -
cdr3_aa: CASSPNRLGPNTGELFF
cdr3_nt: TGTGCCAGCAGCCCTAACCGTCTGGGCCCGAACACCGGGGAGCTGTTTTTT

cdr3_length: 13
j_call: TRBJ2-5
clone_size: -
v_call: TRBV11-2
d_call: -
cdr3_aa: CASSPPAVETQYF
cdr3_nt: TGTGCCAGCAGCCCGCCGGCCGTGGAGACCCAGTACTTC

cdr3_length: 14
j_call: TRBJ2-5
clone_size: -
v_call: TRBV24-1
d_call: -
cdr3_aa: CATSSTGSQETQYF
cdr3_nt: TGTGCCACCAGTTCTACAGGGTCCCAAGAGACCCAGTACTTC